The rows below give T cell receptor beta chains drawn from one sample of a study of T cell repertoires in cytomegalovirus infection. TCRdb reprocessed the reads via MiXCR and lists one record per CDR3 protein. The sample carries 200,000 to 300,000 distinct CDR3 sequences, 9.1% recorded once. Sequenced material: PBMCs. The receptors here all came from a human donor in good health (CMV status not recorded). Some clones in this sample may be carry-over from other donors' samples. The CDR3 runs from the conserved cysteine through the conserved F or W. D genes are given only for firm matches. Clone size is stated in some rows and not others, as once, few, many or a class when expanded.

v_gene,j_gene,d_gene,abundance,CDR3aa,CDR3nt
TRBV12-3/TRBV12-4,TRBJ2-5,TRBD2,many,CASSPPLAGGPKKTQYF,TGTGCCAGCAGTCCGCCACTAGCGGGGGGGCCTAAAAAGACCCAGTACTTC
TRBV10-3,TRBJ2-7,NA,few,CAISGTVGTSYEQYF,TGTGCCATCAGTGGGACGGTGGGGACCTCCTACGAGCAGTACTTC
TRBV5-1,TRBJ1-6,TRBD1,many,CASSQGQLNSPLHF,TGCGCCAGCAGCCAGGGACAGCTTAATTCACCCCTCCACTTT
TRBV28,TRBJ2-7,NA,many,CASSLGFGPVYEQYF,TGTGCCAGCAGTTTAGGTTTTGGTCCCGTCTACGAGCAGTACTTC
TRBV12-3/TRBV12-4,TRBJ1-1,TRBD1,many,CASSPGGGTGWNTEAFF,TGTGCCAGCAGCCCTGGCGGTGGGACAGGCTGGAACACTGAAGCTTTCTTT
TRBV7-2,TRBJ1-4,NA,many,CASSPTPNRVVSEKLFF,TGTGCCAGCAGCCCAACCCCAAACAGGGTGGTTTCTGAAAAACTGTTTTTT
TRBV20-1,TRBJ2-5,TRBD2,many,CSATSGETQYF,TGCAGTGCGACTAGCGGAGAGACCCAGTACTTC
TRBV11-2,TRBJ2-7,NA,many,CASSEPPGGGQYF,TGTGCCAGCAGCGAGCCACCCGGGGGCGGCCAGTACTTC
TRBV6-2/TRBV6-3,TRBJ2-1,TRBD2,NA,CASGTGTSGINSYNEQFF,TGTGCCAGCGGGACCGGGACTAGCGGGATTAACTCCTACAATGAGCAGTTCTTC
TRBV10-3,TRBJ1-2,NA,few,CAISGTDSNYGYTF,TGTGCCATCAGTGGGACAGACTCTAACTATGGCTACACCTTC
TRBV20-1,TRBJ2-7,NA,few,CSARDSGAYEQYF,TGCAGTGCTAGAGATTCGGGAGCCTACGAGCAGTACTTC